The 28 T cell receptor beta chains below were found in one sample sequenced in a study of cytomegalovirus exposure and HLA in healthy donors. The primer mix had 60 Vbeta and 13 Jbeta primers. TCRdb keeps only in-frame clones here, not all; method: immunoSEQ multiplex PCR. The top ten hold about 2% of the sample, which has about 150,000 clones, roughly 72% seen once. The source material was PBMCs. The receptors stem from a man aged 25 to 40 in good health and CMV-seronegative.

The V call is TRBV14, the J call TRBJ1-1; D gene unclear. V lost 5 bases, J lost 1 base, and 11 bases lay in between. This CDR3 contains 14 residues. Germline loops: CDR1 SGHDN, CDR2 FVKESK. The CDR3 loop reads CASSGSGRNTEAFF. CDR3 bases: TGTGCCAGCAGCGGCAGCGGGCGGAACACTGAAGCTTTCTTT.

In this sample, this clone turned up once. This CDR3 is CASSLVLNTIYF. The DNA of the CDR3 is TGTGCCAGCAGCCTAGTACTCAACACCATATATTTT. This rearrangement joins TRBV7-9 to TRBJ1-3; no clear D gene. V was pared by 5 bases and J by 7 bases, with 9 bases between. The CDR3 is 12 amino acids. Germline V lookup: CDR1 SEHNR, CDR2 FQNEAQ (reference sequence).

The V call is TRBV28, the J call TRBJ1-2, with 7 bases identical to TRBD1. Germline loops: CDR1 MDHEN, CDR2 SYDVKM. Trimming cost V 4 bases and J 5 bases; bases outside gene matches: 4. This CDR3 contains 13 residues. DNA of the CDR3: TGTGCCAGCAGTTCTGACAGGGTATATGGCTACACCTTC. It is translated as CASSSDRVYGYTF.

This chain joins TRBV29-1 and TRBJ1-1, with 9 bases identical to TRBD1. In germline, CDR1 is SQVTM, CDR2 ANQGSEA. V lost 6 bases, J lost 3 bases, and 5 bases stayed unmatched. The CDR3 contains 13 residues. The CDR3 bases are TGCAGCGTGAAAGACAGGGGGTACACTGAAGCTTTCTTT. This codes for CSVKDRGYTEAFF.

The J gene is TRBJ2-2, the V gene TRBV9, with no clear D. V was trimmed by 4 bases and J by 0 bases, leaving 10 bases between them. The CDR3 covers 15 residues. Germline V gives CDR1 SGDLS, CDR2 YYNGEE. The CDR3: CASSRETPNTGELFF. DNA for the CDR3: TGTGCCAGCAGCAGAGAGACACCGAACACCGGGGAGCTGTTTTTT.

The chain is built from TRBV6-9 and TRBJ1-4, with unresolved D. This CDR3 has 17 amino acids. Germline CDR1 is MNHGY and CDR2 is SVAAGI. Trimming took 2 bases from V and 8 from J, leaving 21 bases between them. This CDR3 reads CASSYPRGLSKEEKLFF. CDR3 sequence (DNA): TGTGCCAGCAGTTATCCCCGAGGCCTAAGTAAGGAAGAAAAACTGTTTTTT.

The CDR3 DNA sequence: TGTGCCAGCAGCATCGGGACAGGGTCCGGAGATACGCAGTATTTT. It translates to CASSIGTGSGDTQYF. J is TRBJ2-3 and V is TRBV28, with 9 bases matching TRBD1. The V gene's germline CDR1 is MDHEN and CDR2 SYDVKM. Trimming removed 6 bases from V and 5 bases from J; junction bases left unmatched: 9. The CDR3 contains 15 residues. Full variable domain (remainder filled in from reference TRBV28 and TRBJ2-3): DVKVTQSSRYLVKRTGEKVFLECVQDMDHENMFWYRQDPGLGLRLIYFSYDVKMKEKGDIPEGYSVSREKKERFSLILESASTNQTSMYLCASSIGTGSGDTQYFGPGTRLTVL.

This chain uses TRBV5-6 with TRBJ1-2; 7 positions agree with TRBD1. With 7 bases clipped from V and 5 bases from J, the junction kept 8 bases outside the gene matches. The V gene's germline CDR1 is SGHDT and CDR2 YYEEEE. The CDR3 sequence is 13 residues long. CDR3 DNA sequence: TGTGCCAGCGGACCGACAGGGTGGTATGGCTACACCTTC. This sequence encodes CASGPTGWYGYTF.

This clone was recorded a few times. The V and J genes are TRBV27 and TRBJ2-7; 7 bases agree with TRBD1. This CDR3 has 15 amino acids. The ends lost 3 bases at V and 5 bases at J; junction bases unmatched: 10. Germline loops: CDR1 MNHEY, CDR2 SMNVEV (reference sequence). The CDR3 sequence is CASSLLAGGRDEQYF. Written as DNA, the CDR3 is TGTGCCAGCAGTTTGCTGGCAGGGGGAAGGGACGAGCAGTACTTC.

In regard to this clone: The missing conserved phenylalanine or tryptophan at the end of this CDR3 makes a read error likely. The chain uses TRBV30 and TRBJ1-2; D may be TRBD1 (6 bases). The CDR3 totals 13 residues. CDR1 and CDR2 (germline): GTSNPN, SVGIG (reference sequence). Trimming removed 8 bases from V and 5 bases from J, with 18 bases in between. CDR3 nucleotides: TGTGCCACTCGATGGGACAATTGGTATGGCTACACCCTC. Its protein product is CATRWDNWYGYTL.

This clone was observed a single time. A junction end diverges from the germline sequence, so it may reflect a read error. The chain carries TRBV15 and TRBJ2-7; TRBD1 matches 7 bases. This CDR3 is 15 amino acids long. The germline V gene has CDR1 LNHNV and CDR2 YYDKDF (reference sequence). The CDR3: CATSTNRGNRYGQYF. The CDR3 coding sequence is TGTGCCACCAGCACAAACAGGGGTAATCGCTACGGGCAGTACTTC.

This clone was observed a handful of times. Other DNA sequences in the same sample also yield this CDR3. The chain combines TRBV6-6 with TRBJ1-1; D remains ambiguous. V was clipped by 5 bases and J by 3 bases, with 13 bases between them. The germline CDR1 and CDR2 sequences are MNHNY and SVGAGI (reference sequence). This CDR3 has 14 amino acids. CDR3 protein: CASSLEGGDTEAFF. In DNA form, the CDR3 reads TGTGCCAGCAGTCTGGAGGGTGGGGACACTGAAGCTTTCTTT.

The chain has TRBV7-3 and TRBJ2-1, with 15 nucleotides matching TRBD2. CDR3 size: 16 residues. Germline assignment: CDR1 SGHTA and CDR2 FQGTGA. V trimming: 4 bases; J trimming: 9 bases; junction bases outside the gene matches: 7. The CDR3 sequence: CASSSGLAGGQGEQFF. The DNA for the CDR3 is TGTGCCAGCAGCTCTGGACTAGCGGGGGGGCAAGGTGAGCAGTTCTTC.

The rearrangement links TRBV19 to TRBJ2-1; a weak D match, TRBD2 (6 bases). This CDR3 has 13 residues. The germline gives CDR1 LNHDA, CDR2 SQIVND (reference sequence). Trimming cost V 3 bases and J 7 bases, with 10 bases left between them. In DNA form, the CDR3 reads TGTGCCAGTAGTATGGGGGGAATTAATGAGCAGTTCTTC. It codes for CASSMGGINEQFF.

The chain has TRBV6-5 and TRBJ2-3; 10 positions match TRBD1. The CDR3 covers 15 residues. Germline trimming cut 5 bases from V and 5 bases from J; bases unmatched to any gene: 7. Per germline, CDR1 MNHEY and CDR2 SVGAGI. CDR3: CASSNRQGARDTQYF. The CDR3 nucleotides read TGTGCCAGCAGTAATAGACAGGGGGCTAGAGATACGCAGTATTTT.

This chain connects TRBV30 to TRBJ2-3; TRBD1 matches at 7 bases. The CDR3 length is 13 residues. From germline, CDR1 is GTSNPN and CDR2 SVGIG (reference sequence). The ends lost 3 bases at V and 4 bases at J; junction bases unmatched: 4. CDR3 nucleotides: TGTGCCTGGAGACAGGGGTTTTCAGATACGCAGTATTTT. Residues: CAWRQGFSDTQYF.

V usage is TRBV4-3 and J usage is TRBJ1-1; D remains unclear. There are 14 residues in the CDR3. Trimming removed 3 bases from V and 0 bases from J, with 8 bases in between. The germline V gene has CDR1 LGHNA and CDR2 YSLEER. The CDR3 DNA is TGCGCCAGCAGCCAGGGCAGACTGAACACTGAAGCTTTCTTT. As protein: CASSQGRLNTEAFF.

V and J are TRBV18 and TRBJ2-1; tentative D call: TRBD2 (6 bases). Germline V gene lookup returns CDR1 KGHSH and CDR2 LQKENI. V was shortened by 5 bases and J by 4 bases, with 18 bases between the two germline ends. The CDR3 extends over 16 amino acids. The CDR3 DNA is TGTGCCAGCTCATCTTGGACGGGGGATGTTTACAATGAGCAGTTCTTC. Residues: CASSSWTGDVYNEQFF. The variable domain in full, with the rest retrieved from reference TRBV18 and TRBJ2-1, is NAGVMQNPRHLVRRRGQEARLRCSPMKGHSHVYWYRQLPEEGLKFMVYLQKENIIDESGMPKERFSAEFPKEGPSILRIQQVVRGDSAAYFCASSSWTGDVYNEQFFGPGTRLTVL.

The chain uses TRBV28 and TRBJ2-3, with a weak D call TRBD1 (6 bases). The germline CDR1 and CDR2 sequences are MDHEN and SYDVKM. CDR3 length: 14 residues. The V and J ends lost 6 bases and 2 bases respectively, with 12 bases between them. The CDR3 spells CASRRDTTTDTQYF. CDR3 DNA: TGTGCCAGCAGACGGGACACCACCACAGATACGCAGTATTTT. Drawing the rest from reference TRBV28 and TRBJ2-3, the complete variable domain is DVKVTQSSRYLVKRTGEKVFLECVQDMDHENMFWYRQDPGLGLRLIYFSYDVKMKEKGDIPEGYSVSREKKERFSLILESASTNQTSMYLCASRRDTTTDTQYFGPGTRLTVL.

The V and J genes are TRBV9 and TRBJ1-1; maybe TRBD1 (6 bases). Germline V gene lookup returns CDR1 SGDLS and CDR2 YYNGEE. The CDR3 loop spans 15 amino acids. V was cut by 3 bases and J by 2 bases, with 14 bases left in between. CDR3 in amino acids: CASSAVIGGNTEAFF. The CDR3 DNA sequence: TGTGCCAGCAGCGCAGTTATAGGGGGAAACACTGAAGCTTTCTTT. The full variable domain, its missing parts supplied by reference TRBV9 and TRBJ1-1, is DSGVTQTPKHLITATGQRVTLRCSPRSGDLSVYWYQQSLDQGLQFLIQYYNGEERAKGNILERFSAQQFPDLHSELNLSSLELGDSALYFCASSAVIGGNTEAFFGQGTRLTVV.

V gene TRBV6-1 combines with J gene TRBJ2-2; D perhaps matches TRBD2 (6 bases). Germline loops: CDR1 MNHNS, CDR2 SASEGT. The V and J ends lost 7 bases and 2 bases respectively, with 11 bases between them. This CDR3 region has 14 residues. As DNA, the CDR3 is TGTGCCAGCATGGCCGGGGGAAACACCGGGGAGCTGTTTTTT. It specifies CASMAGGNTGELFF.

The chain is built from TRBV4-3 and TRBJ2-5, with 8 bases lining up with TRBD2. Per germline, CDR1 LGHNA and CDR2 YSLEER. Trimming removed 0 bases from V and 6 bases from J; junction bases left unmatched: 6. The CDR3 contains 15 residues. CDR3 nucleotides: TGCGCCAGCAGCCAAGAGGCCCGGGGGGGCCAGACCCAGTACTTC. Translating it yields CASSQEARGGQTQYF.

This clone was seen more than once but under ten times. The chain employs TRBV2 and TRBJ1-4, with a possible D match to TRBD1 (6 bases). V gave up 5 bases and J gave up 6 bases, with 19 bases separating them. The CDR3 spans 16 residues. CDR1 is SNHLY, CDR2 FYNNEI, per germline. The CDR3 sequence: CASSPPRRDTDEKLFF. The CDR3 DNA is TGTGCCAGCAGTCCACCCCGTAGGGACACGGATGAAAAACTGTTTTTT. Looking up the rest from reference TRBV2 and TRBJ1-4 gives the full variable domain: EPEVTQTPSHQVTQMGQEVILRCVPISNHLYFYWYRQILGQKVEFLVSFYNNEISEKSEIFDDQFSVERPDGSNFTLKIRSTKLEDSAMYFCASSPPRRDTDEKLFFGSGTQLSVL.

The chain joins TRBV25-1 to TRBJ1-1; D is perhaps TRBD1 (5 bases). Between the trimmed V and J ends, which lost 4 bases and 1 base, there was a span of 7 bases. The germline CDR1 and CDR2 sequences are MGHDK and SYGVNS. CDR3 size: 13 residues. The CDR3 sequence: CASSATGNTEAFF. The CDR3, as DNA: TGTGCCAGCAGTGCTACAGGGAACACTGAAGCTTTCTTT.

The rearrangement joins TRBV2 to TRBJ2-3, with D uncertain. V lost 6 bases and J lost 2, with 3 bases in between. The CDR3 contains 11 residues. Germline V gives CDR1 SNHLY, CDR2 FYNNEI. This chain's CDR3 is CASSNTDTQYF. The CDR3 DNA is TGTGCCAGCAGCAACACAGATACGCAGTATTTT.

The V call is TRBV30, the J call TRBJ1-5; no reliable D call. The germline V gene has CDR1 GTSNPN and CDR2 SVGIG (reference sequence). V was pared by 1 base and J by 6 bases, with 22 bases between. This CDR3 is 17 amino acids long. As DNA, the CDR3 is TGTGCCTGGAGTGCCGAGGGAGGTTGGAGGGATGGTCAGCCCCAGCATTTT. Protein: CAWSAEGGWRDGQPQHF.

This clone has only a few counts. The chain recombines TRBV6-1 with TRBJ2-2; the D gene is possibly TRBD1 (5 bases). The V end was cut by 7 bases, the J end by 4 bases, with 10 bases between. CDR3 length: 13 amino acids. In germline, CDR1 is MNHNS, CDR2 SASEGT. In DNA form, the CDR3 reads TGTGCCAGCACCCCCAGGGCCACCGGGGAGCTGTTTTTT. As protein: CASTPRATGELFF.

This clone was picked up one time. The CDR3 region is CASSQEPSGGFTDTQYF. In DNA, the CDR3 is TGTGCCAGCAGCCAAGAGCCTAGCGGGGGGTTCACAGATACGCAGTATTTT. The chain joins TRBV14 to TRBJ2-3, with 11 bases matching TRBD2. CDR1 is SGHDN and CDR2 is FVKESK in the germline V gene. There are 17 residues in the CDR3. The V and J ends lost 0 bases and 2 bases, in that order; junction bases with no gene match: 4.